Presented here are 14 T cell receptor beta chains from one specimen sequenced in a study of T cells in Graves' hyperthyroidism and ophthalmopathy. RNA transcripts yielded amplified TCR beta CDR3 regions. During a first-round RT-PCR of the TCR CDR3, the HTBI primer set was used. One entry per CDR3 protein, called by TCRdb with MiXCR from the multiplex PCR reads. The data show around 660,000 distinct CDR3 sequences, roughly 46% seen once. Sequencing was performed on peripheral blood or thyroid tissue (not recorded which). These receptors came from an adult man with Graves' disease, either hyperthyroidism or ophthalmopathy (not recorded which).

This clonotype was recorded once. Relative to the germline gene, one junction end is altered; a read error may explain this. The genes are TRBV10-1 and TRBJ1-2, with 8 bases fitting TRBD1. Per the germline V gene, CDR1 is WNHNN and CDR2 is SYGVQD (reference sequence). The CDR3 loop spans 15 amino acids. CDR3 coding DNA: TGTGCCATCAGTGAGTCGTGGACAGGGCGTGATGGCTACACCTTC. Its translation: CAISESWTGRDGYTF.

The chain has TRBV20-1 and TRBJ1-5, with D maybe TRBD1 (6 bases). In germline, CDR1 is DFQATT, CDR2 SNEGSKA (reference sequence). V was cut by 8 bases and J by 2 bases, with 10 bases left in between. This CDR3 has 12 residues. CDR3 loop: CSSGVGNQPQHF. The CDR3 nucleotides read TGCAGTTCAGGGGTTGGCAATCAGCCCCAGCATTTT.

This chain joins TRBV20-1 and TRBJ1-6; TRBD1 is a possible D gene (6 bases). Per germline, CDR1 DFQATT and CDR2 SNEGSKA (reference sequence). Between the trimmed V and J ends, which lost 4 bases and 6 bases, there was a span of 10 bases. The CDR3 consists of 13 residues. DNA of the CDR3: TGCAGTGCTACTCAGGGGTCTAATTCACCCCTCCACTTT. This gives the protein CSATQGSNSPLHF.

A few counts support this clonotype. The chain combines TRBV11-2 with TRBJ2-2; tentatively, D is TRBD2 (6 bases). CDR3 length: 13 residues. With 4 bases removed from V and 3 bases from J, the gap between germline ends came to 6 bases. The germline V gene has CDR1 SGHAT and CDR2 FQNNGV. The CDR3 sequence: CASSWDYTGELFF. In DNA, the CDR3 is TGTGCCAGCAGCTGGGACTACACCGGGGAGCTGTTTTTT. Supplemented by reference TRBV11-2 and TRBJ2-2, the full variable domain reads EAGVAQSPRYKIIEKRQSVAFWCNPISGHATLYWYQQILGQGPKLLIQFQNNGVVDDSQLPKDRFSAERLKGVDSTLKIQPAKLEDSAVYLCASSWDYTGELFFGEGSRLTVL.

This clonotype was observed a single time. This may stem from a read error, because a much larger clone lies one nucleotide away. The chain joins TRBV2 to TRBJ2-2; D ambiguous. The CDR3 spans 13 residues. The V end was cut by 4 bases, the J end by 5 bases, with 8 bases between. Per germline, CDR1 SNHLY and CDR2 FYNNEI. CDR3 in DNA: TGTGCCAGCAGTGGACTGGGGACCGGGGAGCTGTTTTTT. Its protein is CASSGLGTGELFF.

The chain carries TRBV7-2 and TRBJ2-7; the D gene is possibly TRBD2 (6 bases). Trimming took 5 bases from V and 3 from J, leaving 11 bases between them. This CDR3 spans 13 amino acids. CDR1 and CDR2 from the germline V gene are SGHTA and FQGNSA. CDR3 sequence (DNA): TGTACCAGCAGCCGCGGGATAAACTACGAGCAGTACTTC. Amino acids: CTSSRGINYEQYF. The full variable domain, with the rest looked up from reference TRBV7-2 and TRBJ2-7, is GAGVSQSPSNKVTEKGKDVELRCDPISGHTALYWYRQSLGQGLEFLIYFQGNSAPDKSGLPSDRFSAERTGGSVSTLTIQRTQQEDSAVYLCTSSRGINYEQYFGPGTRLTVT.

This clonotype was seen just once. J is TRBJ2-3 and V is TRBV19, with 7 nucleotides matching TRBD2. J lost 2 bases, V lost 6 bases, and 2 bases had no gene match. In germline, CDR1 is LNHDA, CDR2 SQIVND (reference sequence). The CDR3 runs to 13 residues. In DNA form, the CDR3 reads TGTGCCAGTAGGCGGGAGCCCACAGATACGCAGTATTTT. Its protein is CASRREPTDTQYF. The full variable domain, in which reference TRBV19 and TRBJ2-3 provide the parts outside the CDR3, is DGGITQSPKYLFRKEGQNVTLSCEQNLNHDAMYWYRQDPGQGLRLIYYSQIVNDFQKGDIAEGYSVSREKKESFPLTVTSAQKNPTAFYLCASRREPTDTQYFGPGTRLTVL.

The rearrangement joins TRBV19 to TRBJ1-4; 9 bases are a match to TRBD1. V lost 5 bases, J lost 8 bases, and 9 bases stayed unmatched. The CDR3 has 15 residues. Per germline, CDR1 LNHDA and CDR2 SQIVND (reference sequence). CDR3 in amino acids: CASSPLTGGPEKLFF. The CDR3 DNA reads TGTGCCAGTAGTCCCCTTACAGGGGGCCCGGAAAAACTGTTTTTT. The variable domain in full, completed from reference TRBV19 and TRBJ1-4, reads DGGITQSPKYLFRKEGQNVTLSCEQNLNHDAMYWYRQDPGQGLRLIYYSQIVNDFQKGDIAEGYSVSREKKESFPLTVTSAQKNPTAFYLCASSPLTGGPEKLFFGSGTQLSVL.

The chain is built from TRBV10-3 and TRBJ1-5; 7 bases fit TRBD1. Looked up from germline, CDR1 is ENHRY and CDR2 is SYGVKD. V lost 6 bases, J lost 1 base, and 6 bases stayed unmatched. This CDR3 is 15 amino acids long. CDR3 sequence: CAIREGATSNQPQHF. The DNA for the CDR3 is TGTGCCATCAGGGAGGGGGCGACGAGCAATCAGCCCCAGCATTTT.

This chain links TRBV10-3 with TRBJ1-6; possible D gene TRBD1, 5 bases. The V end was cut by 4 bases, the J end by 7 bases, with 11 bases between. CDR3 length equals 14 residues. Germline-derived CDR1 and CDR2 are ENHRY and SYGVKD. CDR3 DNA: TGTGCCATCAGTGGTCAGGAGGGGAATTCACCCCTCCACTTT. Protein product: CAISGQEGNSPLHF.

This clonotype was seen more than once but under ten times. This sequence joins TRBV5-1 and TRBJ1-2; 8 bases are shared with TRBD1. Germline assignment: CDR1 SGHRS and CDR2 YFSETQ. V lost 2 bases to trimming and J lost 7 bases; unmatched junction nucleotides: 4. This CDR3 has 13 amino acids. The CDR3 DNA sequence: TGCGCCAGCAGCTTTTCAGGGGGCATTGGCTACACCTTC. Translation: CASSFSGGIGYTF.

The rearrangement uses TRBV12-3 or TRBV12-4 and TRBJ1-1, with D unresolved. The CDR3 runs 15 residues. V was shortened by 7 bases and J by 4 bases, with 19 bases between the two germline ends. The CDR3 DNA sequence: TGTGCCAGCACCCCTCAGCGGGGAGGGTCCACTGAAGCTTTCTTT. Encoded protein: CASTPQRGGSTEAFF.

V gene TRBV15 combines with J gene TRBJ2-7, with a possible D match to TRBD1 (6 bases). Per the germline V gene, CDR1 is LNHNV and CDR2 is YYDKDF (reference sequence). The V end lost 2 bases, the J end lost 2 bases, and 10 bases lay between the germline ends. The CDR3 totals 14 residues. The CDR3 coding sequence is TGTGCCACCAGCAGATCGGACAGAGCCTACGAGCAGTACTTC. It translates to CATSRSDRAYEQYF.

This clonotype was observed a few times. The rearrangement joins TRBV7-2 to TRBJ2-7; 8 nucleotides agree with TRBD2. After removal of 7 bases from V and 4 bases from J, the junction contained 9 bases not matched to a gene. Germline loops: CDR1 SGHTA, CDR2 FQGNSA. The CDR3 spans 14 residues. This CDR3 reads CASKLSGGGYEQYF. The CDR3 nucleotides read TGTGCCAGCAAGTTGTCCGGGGGGGGTTACGAGCAGTACTTC.